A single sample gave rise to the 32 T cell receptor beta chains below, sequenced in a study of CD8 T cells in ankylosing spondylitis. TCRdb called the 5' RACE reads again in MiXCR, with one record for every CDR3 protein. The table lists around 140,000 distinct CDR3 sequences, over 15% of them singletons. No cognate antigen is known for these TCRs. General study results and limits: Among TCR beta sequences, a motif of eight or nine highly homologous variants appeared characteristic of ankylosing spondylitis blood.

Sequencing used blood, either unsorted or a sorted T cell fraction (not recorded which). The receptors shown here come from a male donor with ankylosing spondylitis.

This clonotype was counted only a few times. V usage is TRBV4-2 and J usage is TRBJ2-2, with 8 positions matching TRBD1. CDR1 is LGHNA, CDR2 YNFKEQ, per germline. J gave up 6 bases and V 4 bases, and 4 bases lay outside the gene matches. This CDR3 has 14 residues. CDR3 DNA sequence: TGTGCCAGCAGCCCTTGGACAGGGCCCGGGGAGCTGTTTTTT. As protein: CASSPWTGPGELFF.

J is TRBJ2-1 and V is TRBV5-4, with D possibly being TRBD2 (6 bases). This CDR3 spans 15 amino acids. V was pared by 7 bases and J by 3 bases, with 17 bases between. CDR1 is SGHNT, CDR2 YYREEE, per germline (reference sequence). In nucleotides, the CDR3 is TGTGCCAGCCTTGCGGGGCCTCCCAACTACAATGAGCAGTTCTTC. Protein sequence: CASLAGPPNYNEQFF. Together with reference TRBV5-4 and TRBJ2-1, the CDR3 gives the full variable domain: ETGVTQSPTHLIKTRGQQVTLRCSSQSGHNTVSWYQQALGQGPQFIFQYYREEENGRGNFPPRFSGLQFPNYSSELNVNALELDDSALYLCASLAGPPNYNEQFFGPGTRLTVL.

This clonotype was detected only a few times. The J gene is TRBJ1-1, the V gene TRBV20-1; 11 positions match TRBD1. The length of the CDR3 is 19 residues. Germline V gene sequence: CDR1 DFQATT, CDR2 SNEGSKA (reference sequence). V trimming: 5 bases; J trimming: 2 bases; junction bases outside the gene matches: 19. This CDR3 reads CSAPESGAGTGGDNTEAFF. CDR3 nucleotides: TGCAGTGCTCCTGAATCCGGCGCCGGGACAGGGGGTGATAACACTGAAGCTTTCTTT.

CDR3 region: CASSFYRTDNEQFF. CDR3 in DNA: TGTGCCAGCAGTTTTTACAGGACTGATAATGAGCAGTTCTTC. V gene TRBV12-3 or TRBV12-4 combines with J gene TRBJ2-1, with D perhaps given as TRBD1 or TRBD2 (5 bases each). The CDR3 consists of 14 residues. V dropped 3 bases and J dropped 7 bases, with 13 bases sitting between them.

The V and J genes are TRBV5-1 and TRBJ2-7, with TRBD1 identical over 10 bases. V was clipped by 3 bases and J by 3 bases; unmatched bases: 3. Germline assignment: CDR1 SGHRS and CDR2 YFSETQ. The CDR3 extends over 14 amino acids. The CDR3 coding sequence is TGCGCCAGCAGCTGGACAGGGGGAGGCTACGAGCAGTACTTC. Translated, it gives CASSWTGGGYEQYF.

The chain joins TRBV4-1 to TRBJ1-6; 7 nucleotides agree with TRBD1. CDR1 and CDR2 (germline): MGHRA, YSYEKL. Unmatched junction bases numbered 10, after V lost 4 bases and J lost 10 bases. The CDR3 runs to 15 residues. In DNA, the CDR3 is TGCGCCAGCAGCCTGCTGACAGGGCTGAAATCACCCCTCCACTTT. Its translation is CASSLLTGLKSPLHF.

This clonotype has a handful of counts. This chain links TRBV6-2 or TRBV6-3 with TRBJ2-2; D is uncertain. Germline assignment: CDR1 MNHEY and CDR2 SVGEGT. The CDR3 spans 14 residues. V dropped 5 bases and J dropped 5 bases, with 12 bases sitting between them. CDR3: CASSQAPETGELFF. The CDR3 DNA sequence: TGTGCCAGCAGTCAGGCCCCGGAAACCGGGGAGCTGTTTTTT.

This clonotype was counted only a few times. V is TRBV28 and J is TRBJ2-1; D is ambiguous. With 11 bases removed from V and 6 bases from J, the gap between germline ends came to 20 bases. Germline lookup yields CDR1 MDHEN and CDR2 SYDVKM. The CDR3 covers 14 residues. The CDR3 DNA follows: TGTGCCTCTCAGAACGGGCCCTTCGGCAATGAGCAGTTCTTC. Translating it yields CASQNGPFGNEQFF.

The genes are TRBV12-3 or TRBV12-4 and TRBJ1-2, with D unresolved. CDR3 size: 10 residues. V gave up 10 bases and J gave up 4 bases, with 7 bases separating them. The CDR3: CATVGYGYTF. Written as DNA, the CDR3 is TGTGCCACCGTCGGCTATGGCTACACCTTC.

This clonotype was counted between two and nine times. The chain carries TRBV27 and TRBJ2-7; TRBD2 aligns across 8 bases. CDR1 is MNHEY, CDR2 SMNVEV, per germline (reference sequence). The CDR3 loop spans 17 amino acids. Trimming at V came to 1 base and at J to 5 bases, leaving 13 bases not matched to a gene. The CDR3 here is CASSLLGSPGLENEQYF. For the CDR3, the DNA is TGTGCCAGCAGTTTATTGGGGTCTCCGGGACTAGAGAACGAGCAGTACTTC.

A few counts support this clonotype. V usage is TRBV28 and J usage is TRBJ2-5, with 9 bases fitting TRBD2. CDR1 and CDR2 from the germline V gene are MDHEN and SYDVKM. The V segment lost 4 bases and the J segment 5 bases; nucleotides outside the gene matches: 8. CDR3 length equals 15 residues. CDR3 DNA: TGTGCCAGCAGTTGGGTCCCTAGCGGGGCGGAGACCCAGTACTTC. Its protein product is CASSWVPSGAETQYF.

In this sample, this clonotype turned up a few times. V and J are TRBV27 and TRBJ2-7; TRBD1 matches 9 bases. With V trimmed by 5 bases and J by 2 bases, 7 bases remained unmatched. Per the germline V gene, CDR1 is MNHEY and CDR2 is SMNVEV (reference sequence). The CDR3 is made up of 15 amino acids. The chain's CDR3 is CASSPPGTGTYEQYF. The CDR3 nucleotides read TGTGCCAGCAGTCCCCCCGGGACAGGGACCTACGAGCAGTACTTC.

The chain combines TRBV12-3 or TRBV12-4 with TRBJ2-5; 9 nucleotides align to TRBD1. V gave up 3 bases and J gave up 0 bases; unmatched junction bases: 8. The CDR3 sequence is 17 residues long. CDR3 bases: TGTGCCAGCAGTTTGGGACAGGGCCGGGAGTACCAAGAGACCCAGTACTTC. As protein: CASSLGQGREYQETQYF.

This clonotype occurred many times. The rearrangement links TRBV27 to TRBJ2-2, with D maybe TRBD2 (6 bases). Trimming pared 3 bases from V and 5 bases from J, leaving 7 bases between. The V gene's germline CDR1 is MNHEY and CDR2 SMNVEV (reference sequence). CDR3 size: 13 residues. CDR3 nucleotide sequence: TGTGCCAGCAGTTTTGGGGGGACCGGGGAGCTGTTTTTT. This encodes CASSFGGTGELFF.

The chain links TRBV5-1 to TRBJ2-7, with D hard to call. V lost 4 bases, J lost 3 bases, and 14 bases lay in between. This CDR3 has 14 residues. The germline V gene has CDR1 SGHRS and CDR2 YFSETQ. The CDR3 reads CASSLGLKLYEQYF. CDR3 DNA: TGCGCCAGCAGCCTAGGCCTCAAGCTCTACGAGCAGTACTTC. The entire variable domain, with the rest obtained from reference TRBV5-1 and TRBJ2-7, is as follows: KAGVTQTPRYLIKTRGQQVTLSCSPISGHRSVSWYQQTPGQGLQFLFEYFSETQRNKGNFPGRFSGRQFSNSRSEMNVSTLELGDSALYLCASSLGLKLYEQYFGPGTRLTVT.

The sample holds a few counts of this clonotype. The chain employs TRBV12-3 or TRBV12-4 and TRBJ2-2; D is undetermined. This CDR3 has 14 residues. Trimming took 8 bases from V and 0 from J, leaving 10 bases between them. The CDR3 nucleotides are TGTGCCAGCGATCTGGCCTCGAACACCGGGGAGCTGTTTTTT. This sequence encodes CASDLASNTGELFF.

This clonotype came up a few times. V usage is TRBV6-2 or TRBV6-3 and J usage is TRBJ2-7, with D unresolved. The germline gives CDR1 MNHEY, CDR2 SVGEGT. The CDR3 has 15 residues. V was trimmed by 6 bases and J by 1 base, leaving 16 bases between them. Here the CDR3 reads CASSLQRTGSYEQYF. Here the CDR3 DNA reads TGTGCCAGCAGCCTCCAACGGACCGGATCCTACGAGCAGTACTTC.

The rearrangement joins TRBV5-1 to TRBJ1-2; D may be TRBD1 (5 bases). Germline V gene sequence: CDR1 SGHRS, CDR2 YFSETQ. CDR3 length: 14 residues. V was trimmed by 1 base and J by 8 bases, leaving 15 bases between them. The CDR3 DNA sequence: TGCGCCAGCAGCTTGCTGGACACCTTGGCCGGCTACACCTTC. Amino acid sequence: CASSLLDTLAGYTF.

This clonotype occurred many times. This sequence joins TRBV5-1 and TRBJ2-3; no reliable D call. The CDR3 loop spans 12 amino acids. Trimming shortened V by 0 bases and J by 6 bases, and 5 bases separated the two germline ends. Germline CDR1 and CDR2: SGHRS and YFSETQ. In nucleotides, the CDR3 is TGCGCCAGCAGCTTGGCCCCGGATACGCAGTATTTT. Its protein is CASSLAPDTQYF.

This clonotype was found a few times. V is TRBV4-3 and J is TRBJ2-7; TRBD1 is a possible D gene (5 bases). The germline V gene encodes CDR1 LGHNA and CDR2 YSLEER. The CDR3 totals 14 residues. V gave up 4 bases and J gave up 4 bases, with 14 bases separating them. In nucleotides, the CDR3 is TGCGCCAGCAGCCCCTTTAGGGGAATTTACGAGCAGTACTTC. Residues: CASSPFRGIYEQYF.

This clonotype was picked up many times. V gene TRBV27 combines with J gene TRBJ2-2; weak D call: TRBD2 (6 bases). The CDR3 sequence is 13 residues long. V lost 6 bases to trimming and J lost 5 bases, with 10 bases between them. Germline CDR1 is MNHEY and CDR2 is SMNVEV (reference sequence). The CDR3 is CASRPAGTGELFF. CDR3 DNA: TGTGCCAGCAGACCCGCGGGAACCGGGGAGCTGTTTTTT.

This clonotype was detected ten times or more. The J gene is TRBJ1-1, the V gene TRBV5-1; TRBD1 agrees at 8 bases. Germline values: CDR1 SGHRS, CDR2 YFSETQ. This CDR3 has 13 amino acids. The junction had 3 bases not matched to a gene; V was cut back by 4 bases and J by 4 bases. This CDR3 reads CASSPGGPTEAFF. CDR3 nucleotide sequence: TGCGCCAGCAGCCCAGGGGGCCCCACTGAAGCTTTCTTT.

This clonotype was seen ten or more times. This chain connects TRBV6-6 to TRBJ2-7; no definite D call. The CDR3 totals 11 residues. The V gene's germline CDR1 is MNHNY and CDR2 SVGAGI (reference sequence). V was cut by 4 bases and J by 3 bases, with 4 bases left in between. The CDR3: CASSWGYEQYF. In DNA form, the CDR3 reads TGTGCCAGCAGTTGGGGCTACGAGCAGTACTTC.

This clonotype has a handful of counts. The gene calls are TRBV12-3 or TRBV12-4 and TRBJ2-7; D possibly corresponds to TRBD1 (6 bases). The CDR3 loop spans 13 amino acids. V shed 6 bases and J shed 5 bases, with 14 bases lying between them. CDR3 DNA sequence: TGTGCCAGCAGCCCCGGGACATTCCACGAGCAGTACTTC. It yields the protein CASSPGTFHEQYF.

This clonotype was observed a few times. CDR3 sequence: CASSSGSGTQETQYF. The CDR3 DNA is TGTGCCAGCAGTTCCGGATCCGGGACACAAGAGACCCAGTACTTC. The V and J genes are TRBV6-5 and TRBJ2-5; D is perhaps TRBD1 (6 bases). The CDR3 runs to 15 residues. The germline V and J ends were trimmed by 4 bases and 2 bases, with 14 bases remaining between them. Germline V CDR1 and CDR2: MNHEY, SVGAGI.

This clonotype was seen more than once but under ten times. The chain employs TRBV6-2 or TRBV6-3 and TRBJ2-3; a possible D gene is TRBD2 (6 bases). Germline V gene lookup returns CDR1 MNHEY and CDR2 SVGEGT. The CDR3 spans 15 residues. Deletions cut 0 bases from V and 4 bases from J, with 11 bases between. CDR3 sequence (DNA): TGTGCCAGCAGTTACTCCGCGGGATCGTCAGATACGCAGTATTTT. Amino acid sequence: CASSYSAGSSDTQYF.

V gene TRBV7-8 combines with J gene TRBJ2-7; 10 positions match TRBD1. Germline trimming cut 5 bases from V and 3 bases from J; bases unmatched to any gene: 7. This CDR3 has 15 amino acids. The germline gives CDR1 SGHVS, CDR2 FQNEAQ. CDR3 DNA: TGTGCCAGCAGCCACGTAGGACAGGGGGTCTACGAGCAGTACTTC. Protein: CASSHVGQGVYEQYF.

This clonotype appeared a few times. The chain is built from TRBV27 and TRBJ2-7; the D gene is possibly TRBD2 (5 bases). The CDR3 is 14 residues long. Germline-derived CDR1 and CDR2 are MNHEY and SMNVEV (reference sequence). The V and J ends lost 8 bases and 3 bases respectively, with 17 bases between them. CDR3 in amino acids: CASGAGLALYEQYF. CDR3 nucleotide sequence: TGTGCCAGCGGCGCCGGCCTAGCTCTCTACGAGCAGTACTTC.

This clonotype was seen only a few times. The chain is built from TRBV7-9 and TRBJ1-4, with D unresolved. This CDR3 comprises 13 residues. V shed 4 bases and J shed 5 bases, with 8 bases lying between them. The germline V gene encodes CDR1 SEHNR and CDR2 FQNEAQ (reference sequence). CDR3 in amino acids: CASSSDGNEKLFF. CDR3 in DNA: TGTGCCAGCAGCTCGGACGGGAATGAAAAACTGTTTTTT.

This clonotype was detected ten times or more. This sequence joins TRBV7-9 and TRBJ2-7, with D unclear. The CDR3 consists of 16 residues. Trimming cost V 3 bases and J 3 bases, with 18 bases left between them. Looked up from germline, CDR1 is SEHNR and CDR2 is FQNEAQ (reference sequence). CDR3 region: CASSFSGSTQDYEQYF. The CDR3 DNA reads TGTGCCAGCAGCTTTTCTGGGTCAACCCAGGACTACGAGCAGTACTTC.

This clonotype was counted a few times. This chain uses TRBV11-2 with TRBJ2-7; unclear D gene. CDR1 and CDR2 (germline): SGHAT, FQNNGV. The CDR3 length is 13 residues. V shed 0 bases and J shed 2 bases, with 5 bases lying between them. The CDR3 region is CASSLDWTYEQYF. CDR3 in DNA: TGTGCCAGCAGCTTAGATTGGACCTACGAGCAGTACTTC. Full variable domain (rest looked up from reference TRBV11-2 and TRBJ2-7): EAGVAQSPRYKIIEKRQSVAFWCNPISGHATLYWYQQILGQGPKLLIQFQNNGVVDDSQLPKDRFSAERLKGVDSTLKIQPAKLEDSAVYLCASSLDWTYEQYFGPGTRLTVT.

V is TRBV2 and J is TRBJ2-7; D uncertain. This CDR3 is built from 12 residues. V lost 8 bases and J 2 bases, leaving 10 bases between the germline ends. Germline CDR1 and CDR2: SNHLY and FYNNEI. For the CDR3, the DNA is TGTGCCAGCCTCCTAGAGACCTACGAGCAGTACTTC. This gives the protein CASLLETYEQYF.